This T cell receptor beta chain was captured in a study of CD8+ T cells in alopecia areata. About the study: For the treated group, dosing was oral tofacitinib at 5 to 10 mg twice daily.

Isolated RNA was reverse transcribed into cDNA used as the sequencing template. Assay used: immunoSEQ multiplex PCR; TCRdb lists only in-frame clones, some missing. The sample gives over 90,000 clones, approximately 84% of which show up once; roughly 11% is in the top ten. The treatment here: oral pan-JAK inhibitor, 5-10 mg twice daily. The investigators collected lesional scalp punch biopsies and peripheral blood from alopecia areata patients. General study results and limits: Scalp and blood retained many expanded lesional clones during tofacitinib. Normal scalp had lower clonality than lesional scalp, with alopecia totalis/universalis lesions showing this most strongly.

As for this clone: What it binds is not known.

V was clipped by 3 bases and J by 4 bases, with 6 bases between them. The CDR3 consists of 13 residues. Germline-derived CDR1 and CDR2 are MNHEY and SMNVEV (reference sequence). The V call is TRBV27, the J call TRBJ2-2, with unresolved D. The sequence derives from a human donor with alopecia areata. The sequencing used CD8+ T cells sorted from blood, collected around week 31, from a patient treated with tofacitinib. CDR3 nucleotide sequence: TGTGCCAGCAGTTTCTCTGCCACCGGGGAGCTGTTTTTT. As protein: CASSFSATGELFF.